Shown below are 23 T cell receptor beta chains from a single sample sequenced in a study of shared clonotypes between healthy human individuals. The repertoire was sequenced with immunoSEQ multiplex PCR; TCRdb's copy has only in-frame clones and lacks some. The sample includes around 2.5 million clones, roughly 93% of them seen just once. Sequenced input: naive CD4+ T cells from PBMCs. Subset in this sample: CD45RA+ positively selected. The receptor source for this set is a young man in good health. Some clones in this sample may be carry-over from other donors' samples.

The chain carries TRBV10-3 and TRBJ2-3; 8 bases match TRBD2. The germline V gene encodes CDR1 ENHRY and CDR2 SYGVKD. This CDR3 has 16 amino acids. V trimming: 2 bases; J trimming: 9 bases; junction bases outside the gene matches: 13. The CDR3 reads CAISEDTSGLMDTQYF. CDR3 nucleotides: TGTGCCATCAGTGAGGATACTAGCGGCTTAATGGACACGCAGTATTTT.

The gene calls are TRBV30 and TRBJ1-1; D gene ambiguous. The CDR3 totals 16 residues. With 5 bases removed from V and 4 bases from J, the gap between germline ends came to 23 bases. Germline loops: CDR1 GTSNPN, CDR2 SVGIG (reference sequence). The DNA for the CDR3 is TGTGCCTGGGTTTTTCGCGGTGGGGAGGTTAGCACTGAAGCTTTCTTT. Translated: CAWVFRGGEVSTEAFF.

In the case of this clone: At one end, the junction sequence differs from germline, possibly due to a read error. The J gene is TRBJ2-1, the V gene TRBV20-1, with 11 bases lining up with TRBD2. The CDR3 is 11 residues long. Germline CDR1 is DFQATT and CDR2 is SNEGSKA (reference sequence). The CDR3 nucleotides are TGCAGTGCTAGAGCAGGGGGACTAGCGGTCTTC. Protein sequence: CSARAGGLAVF.

The sample holds one count of this clone. The V and J genes are TRBV6-6 and TRBJ2-7; no firm D call. Trimming removed 9 bases at V and 2 bases at J, with 8 bases between. The germline V gene encodes CDR1 MNHNY and CDR2 SVGAGI (reference sequence). The CDR3 is 11 residues long. CDR3 region: CASPYTYEQYF. CDR3 nucleotide sequence: TGTGCCAGTCCGTATACCTACGAGCAGTACTTC.

Remarks on this clone: Other DNA sequences from this sample encode an identical CDR3 as well. The chain joins TRBV28 to TRBJ2-2, with TRBD1 as a possible D gene (5 bases). CDR3 length: 14 amino acids. Per germline, CDR1 MDHEN and CDR2 SYDVKM. V lost 6 bases to trimming and J lost 1 base, with 9 bases between them. Here the CDR3 reads CASSPGQNTGELFF. The CDR3 nucleotides are TGTGCCAGCAGCCCTGGACAGAACACCGGGGAGCTGTTTTTT. The variable domain in full, with the rest retrieved from reference TRBV28 and TRBJ2-2, is DVKVTQSSRYLVKRTGEKVFLECVQDMDHENMFWYRQDPGLGLRLIYFSYDVKMKEKGDIPEGYSVSREKKERFSLILESASTNQTSMYLCASSPGQNTGELFFGEGSRLTVL.

This chain uses TRBV7-3 with TRBJ2-1, with D possibly matching TRBD2 (5 bases). Germline V lookup: CDR1 SGHTA, CDR2 FQGTGA. The germline V and J ends were trimmed by 1 base and 15 bases, with 22 bases remaining between them. The CDR3 totals 15 residues. CDR3 amino acids: CASSLMGGPESVAFF. CDR3 sequence (DNA): TGTGCCAGCAGCTTAATGGGCGGGCCCGAAAGTGTTGCGTTCTTC. Full variable domain (outside the CDR3, taken from reference TRBV7-3 and TRBJ2-1): GAGVSQTPSNKVTEKGKYVELRCDPISGHTALYWYRQSLGQGPEFLIYFQGTGAADDSGLPNDRFFAVRPEGSVSTLKIQRTERGDSAVYLCASSLMGGPESVAFFGPGTRLTVL.

The sample holds one count of this clone. A read error may account for a junction end that differs from germline. The rearrangement uses TRBV6-1 and TRBJ2-1, with 8 bases lining up with TRBD1. Germline CDR1 reads MNHNS; CDR2 reads SASEGT. The CDR3 is 16 amino acids. CDR3 in amino acids: CASNERGQGAGNEQFF. The CDR3 coding sequence is TGTGCCAGCAATGAACGGGGGCAGGGGGCGGGCAATGAGCAGTTCTTC.

V gene TRBV28 combines with J gene TRBJ1-2; no clear D gene. V was clipped by 1 base and J by 4 bases, with 13 bases between them. The CDR3 has 15 residues. The germline CDR1 and CDR2 sequences are MDHEN and SYDVKM. In DNA form, the CDR3 reads TGTGCCAGCAGTTTATTTACACCTAGCTCCTATGGCTACACCTTC. Translation: CASSLFTPSSYGYTF.

V gene TRBV9 combines with J gene TRBJ1-3; possibly TRBD1 for D (5 bases). The CDR3 has 14 amino acids. V was shortened by 2 bases and J by 4 bases, with 10 bases between the two germline ends. Germline CDR1 SGDLS, CDR2 YYNGEE. For the CDR3, the DNA is TGTGCCAGCAGCGTGGGGCGAGCAGGAAACACCATATATTTT. This encodes CASSVGRAGNTIYF.

The CDR3 loop reads CASSVGPSDNEQFF. The CDR3 DNA follows: TGTGCCAGCAGCGTAGGGCCTAGCGACAATGAGCAGTTCTTC. V gene TRBV9 combines with J gene TRBJ2-1, with D possibly TRBD2 on 6 matching bases. From germline, CDR1 is SGDLS and CDR2 YYNGEE. The CDR3 contains 14 residues. Trimming took 0 bases from V and 5 from J, leaving 9 bases between them.

CDR3 residues: CASSFNLGGQGTDEQYF. DNA of the CDR3: TGTGCCAGCAGTTTTAACCTCGGGGGACAGGGGACAGACGAGCAGTACTTC. The chain recombines TRBV27 with TRBJ2-7, with TRBD1 identical over 10 bases. Germline-derived CDR1 and CDR2 are MNHEY and SMNVEV (reference sequence). V gave up 3 bases and J gave up 5 bases; unmatched junction bases: 13. The CDR3 sequence is 17 residues long.

The chain links TRBV5-1 to TRBJ2-7, with TRBD2 as a possible D gene (7 bases). V was pared by 6 bases and J by 2 bases, with 15 bases between. CDR1 and CDR2 (germline): SGHRS, YFSETQ. This CDR3 contains 14 residues. The CDR3 sequence is CASTPAGQTYEQYF. CDR3 DNA: TGCGCCAGCACCCCAGCGGGACAAACCTACGAGCAGTACTTC.

The V and J genes are TRBV7-6 and TRBJ2-7, with TRBD2 matching over 10 bases. Per the germline V gene, CDR1 is SGHVS and CDR2 is FNYEAQ. The V and J ends lost 5 bases and 7 bases, in that order; junction bases with no gene match: 8. The CDR3 spans 14 residues. The CDR3 bases are TGTGCCAGCAGCCCCGGGACTAGCGCCCGAGAGCAGTACTTC. Its translation is CASSPGTSAREQYF.

This chain links TRBV5-1 with TRBJ2-2, with 7 bases matching TRBD2. V lost 7 bases to trimming and J lost 2 bases; unmatched junction nucleotides: 8. Germline assignment: CDR1 SGHRS and CDR2 YFSETQ. This CDR3 contains 15 residues. The CDR3 DNA follows: TGCGCCAGCCGCCCAGCGGGGCTAAACACCGGGGAGCTGTTTTTT. Encoded protein: CASRPAGLNTGELFF.

A word on this clone: The identical CDR3 is also encoded by other nucleotide sequences in the sample. The gene calls are TRBV7-2 and TRBJ2-2, with D unclear. The CDR3 has 13 residues. CDR1 and CDR2 (germline): SGHTA, FQGNSA. The V end was cut by 1 base, the J end by 6 bases, with 6 bases between. The CDR3 spells CASSLVVAGELFF. CDR3 bases: TGTGCCAGCAGCTTAGTAGTGGCCGGGGAGCTGTTTTTT.

V gene TRBV2 combines with J gene TRBJ2-7; the D gene is possibly TRBD2 (5 bases). Germline CDR1 reads SNHLY; CDR2 reads FYNNEI. CDR3 length: 13 amino acids. Trimming stripped 0 bases from V and 6 bases from J, with 9 bases between. CDR3 sequence (DNA): TGTGCCAGCAGTGAAGCCTGGAGGACCGAGCAGTACTTC. It specifies CASSEAWRTEQYF.

The V call is TRBV28, the J call TRBJ1-4; no firm D call. Trimming stripped 5 bases from V and 0 bases from J, with 16 bases between. CDR1 is MDHEN, CDR2 SYDVKM, per germline. This CDR3 region has 17 residues. This CDR3 reads CASSLKGKRATNEKLFF. In DNA, the CDR3 is TGTGCCAGCAGTCTTAAGGGAAAAAGGGCAACTAATGAAAAACTGTTTTTT.

V and J are TRBV9 and TRBJ2-1, with 9 nucleotides matching TRBD1. CDR1 is SGDLS and CDR2 is YYNGEE in the germline V gene. This CDR3 spans 15 amino acids. Trimming at V came to 4 bases and at J to 3 bases, leaving 5 bases not matched to a gene. The CDR3 reads CASSPGTGHYNEQFF. In DNA, the CDR3 is TGTGCCAGCAGCCCCGGGACAGGGCACTACAATGAGCAGTTCTTC.

The V gene is TRBV6-5, the J gene TRBJ2-7; 9 bases fit TRBD1. Germline V gene data show CDR1 as MNHEY and CDR2 as SVGAGI. The CDR3 has 15 residues. V lost 0 bases, J lost 7 bases, and 7 bases stayed unmatched. CDR3 protein: CASSYSAQGAREQYF. CDR3 DNA sequence: TGTGCCAGCAGTTACTCAGCACAGGGGGCGCGAGAGCAGTACTTC.

This sequence joins TRBV7-7 and TRBJ2-5; TRBD2 matches at 7 bases. J was trimmed by 4 bases and V by 2 bases; bases with no gene match: 7. CDR3 length: 15 residues. The V gene's germline CDR1 is SSHAT and CDR2 FNYEAQ (reference sequence). The CDR3 DNA reads TGTGCCAGCAGCTTATCTGGGAGGGGAGGAGAGACCCAGTACTTC. Amino acids: CASSLSGRGGETQYF. Full variable domain (outside the CDR3, taken from reference TRBV7-7 and TRBJ2-5): GAGVSQSPRYKVTKRGQDVTLRCDPISSHATLYWYQQALGQGPEFLTYFNYEAQPDKSGLPSDRFSAERPEGSISTLTIQRTEQRDSAMYRCASSLSGRGGETQYFGPGTRLLVL.

The chain is built from TRBV6-1 and TRBJ1-1; D uncertain. Germline-derived CDR1 and CDR2 are MNHNS and SASEGT. Trimming stripped 2 bases from V and 0 bases from J, with 7 bases between. The CDR3 runs 14 residues. CDR3 DNA: TGTGCCAGCAGTGAAATGGGGATGAACACTGAAGCTTTCTTT. Translation: CASSEMGMNTEAFF.

V gene TRBV15 combines with J gene TRBJ2-5; TRBD2 might be the D (6 bases). Germline V gene sequence: CDR1 LNHNV, CDR2 YYDKDF (reference sequence). The CDR3 has 15 residues. V lost 5 bases to trimming and J lost 6 bases, with 19 bases between them. In nucleotides, the CDR3 is TGTGCCACCAGCGGCTCGGCGGGAAGGGCACAGACCCAGTACTTC. Protein product: CATSGSAGRAQTQYF. The full variable domain, with the rest looked up from reference TRBV15 and TRBJ2-5, is DAMVIQNPRYQVTQFGKPVTLSCSQTLNHNVMYWYQQKSSQAPKLLFHYYDKDFNNEADTPDNFQSRRPNTSFCFLDIRSPGLGDTAMYLCATSGSAGRAQTQYFGPGTRLLVL.

The V gene is TRBV7-9, the J gene TRBJ1-1; perhaps TRBD1 as D (5 bases). The germline V gene encodes CDR1 SEHNR and CDR2 FQNEAQ (reference sequence). The V gene lost 5 bases and the J gene lost 4 bases, with 17 bases spanning the gap. CDR3 size: 15 residues. The CDR3 nucleotides read TGTGCCAGCAGCAGCATCGGGGCGTCGGGCACTGAAGCTTTCTTT. Translation: CASSSIGASGTEAFF.